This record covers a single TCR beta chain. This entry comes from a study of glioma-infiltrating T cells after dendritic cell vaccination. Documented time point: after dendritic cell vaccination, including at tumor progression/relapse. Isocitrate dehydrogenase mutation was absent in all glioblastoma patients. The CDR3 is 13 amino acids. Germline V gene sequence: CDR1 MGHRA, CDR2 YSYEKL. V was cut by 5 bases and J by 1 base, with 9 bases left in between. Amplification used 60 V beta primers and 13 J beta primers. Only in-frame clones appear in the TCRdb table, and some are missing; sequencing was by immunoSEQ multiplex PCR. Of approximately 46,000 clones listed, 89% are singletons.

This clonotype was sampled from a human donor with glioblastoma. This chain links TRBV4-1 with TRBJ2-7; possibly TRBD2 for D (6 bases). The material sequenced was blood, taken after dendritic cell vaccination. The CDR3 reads CASSAGPSYEQYF. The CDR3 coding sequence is TGCGCCAGCAGCGCGGGGCCTTCCTACGAGCAGTACTTC.